Listed here is a single T cell receptor (beta chain). This specimen belongs to a study of blood T cell repertoires in COVID-19. Study-level background: Italy, Spain and the United States were the sources of the convalescent and acute COVID-19 samples. T cells, B-cell-depleted T cells, or PBMCs supplied cDNA or gDNA.

Authors' methods: Reference gene primer amplification yielded estimated nucleated cell counts. Sequencing was performed with immunoSEQ multiplex PCR; in TCRdb, only in-frame clones are kept and a portion is missing. That table gives V, J and clone size, and the DNA gave D and trimming. The repertoire holds about 130,000 clones, with around 85% as singletons. Trimming cost V 4 bases and J 4 bases; bases outside gene matches: 4. This CDR3 contains 14 residues. The germline V gene encodes CDR1 LGHDT and CDR2 YNNKEL (reference sequence). The sample taken for sequencing was peripheral blood. This TCR was recovered from a woman in her forties or fifties with acute or convalescent COVID-19. V gene TRBV3-1 (or the pseudogene TRBV3-2) combines with J gene TRBJ1-3, with 7 positions matching TRBD1. CDR3 DNA sequence: TGTGCCAGCAGCCTCTGGGACAGCGGAAACACCATATATTTT. Translation gives CASSLWDSGNTIYF.